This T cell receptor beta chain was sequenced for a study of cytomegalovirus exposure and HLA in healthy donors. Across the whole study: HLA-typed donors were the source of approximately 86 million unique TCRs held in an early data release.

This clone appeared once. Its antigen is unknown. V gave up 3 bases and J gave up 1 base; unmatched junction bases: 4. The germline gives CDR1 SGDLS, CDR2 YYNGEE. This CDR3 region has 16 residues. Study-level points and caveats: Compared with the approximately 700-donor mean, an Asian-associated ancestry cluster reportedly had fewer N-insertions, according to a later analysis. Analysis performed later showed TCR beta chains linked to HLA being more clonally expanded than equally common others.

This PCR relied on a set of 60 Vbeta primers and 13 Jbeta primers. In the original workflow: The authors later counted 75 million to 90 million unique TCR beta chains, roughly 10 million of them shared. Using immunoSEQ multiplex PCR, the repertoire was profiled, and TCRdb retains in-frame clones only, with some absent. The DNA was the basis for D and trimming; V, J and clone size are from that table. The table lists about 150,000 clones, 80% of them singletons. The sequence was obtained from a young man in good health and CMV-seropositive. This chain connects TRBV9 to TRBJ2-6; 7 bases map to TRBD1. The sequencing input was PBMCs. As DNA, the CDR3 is TGTGCCAGCAGCGCAGGGACAGTGTCTGGGGCCAACGTCCTGACTTTC. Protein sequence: CASSAGTVSGANVLTF.